The rows below give T cell receptor beta chains drawn from one sample of a study of T-cell memory formation after mild COVID-19. MiXCR, run by TCRdb on the 5' RACE reads, gives a single entry per CDR3 protein. The data show a few hundred thousand distinct CDR3 sequences, around 15% seen once. The source material was PBMCs or a T cell subset sorted from them (not recorded which). These receptors all stem from a man between 18 and 35 years old who had mild COVID-19 (a few samples of this study predate the infection). Cell type and time point are not known. The CDR3 runs from the conserved cysteine through the conserved F or W. The D gene is left open where the match is weak. Clone size is given for some rows only: seen once, a few or many times, or a class if the clone is expanded.

v_call: TRBV5-5
d_call: NA
clone_size: few
j_call: TRBJ1-2
cdr3_length: 14
cdr3_aa: CASSQDGFNYGYTF
cdr3_nt: TGTGCCAGCAGCCAGGACGGATTTAACTATGGCTACACCTTC

v_call: TRBV27
d_call: NA
clone_size: NA
j_call: TRBJ2-7
cdr3_length: 15
cdr3_aa: CASSKYPGQTYEQYF
cdr3_nt: TGTGCCAGCAGTAAATACCCAGGACAGACTTACGAGCAGTACTTC

v_call: TRBV28
d_call: TRBD1
clone_size: many
j_call: TRBJ1-2
cdr3_length: 14
cdr3_aa: CASSFLDRGYGYTF
cdr3_nt: TGTGCCAGCAGTTTTTTGGACAGGGGCTATGGCTACACCTTC

v_call: TRBV6-1
d_call: NA
clone_size: few
j_call: TRBJ1-1
cdr3_length: 13
cdr3_aa: CASSVSGGSEAFF
cdr3_nt: TGTGCCAGCAGTGTGTCTGGGGGATCTGAAGCTTTCTTT

v_call: TRBV12-3/TRBV12-4
d_call: NA
clone_size: few
j_call: TRBJ1-1
cdr3_length: 13
cdr3_aa: CASSTTLGTEAFF
cdr3_nt: TGTGCCAGCAGTACGACCTTGGGGACTGAAGCTTTCTTT

v_call: TRBV7-2
d_call: TRBD2
clone_size: few
j_call: TRBJ2-1
cdr3_length: 13
cdr3_aa: CASSPAGTSGQFF
cdr3_nt: TGTGCCAGCAGCCCGGCCGGGACTAGCGGCCAGTTCTTC

v_call: TRBV6-5
d_call: NA
clone_size: NA
j_call: TRBJ2-3
cdr3_length: 11
cdr3_aa: CASGAADTQYF
cdr3_nt: TGTGCCAGCGGGGCCGCAGATACGCAGTATTTT

v_call: TRBV2
d_call: TRBD1
clone_size: NA
j_call: TRBJ2-5
cdr3_length: 17
cdr3_aa: CASSEGFRDRTQETQYF
cdr3_nt: TGTGCCAGCAGTGAAGGATTTAGGGACAGGACTCAAGAGACCCAGTACTTC

v_call: TRBV7-2
d_call: NA
clone_size: few
j_call: TRBJ2-1
cdr3_length: 13
cdr3_aa: CASSVGPYNEQFF
cdr3_nt: TGTGCCAGCAGCGTCGGACCCTACAATGAGCAGTTCTTC

v_call: TRBV7-9
d_call: NA
clone_size: NA
j_call: TRBJ2-1
cdr3_length: 11
cdr3_aa: CASSYGAEQFF
cdr3_nt: TGTGCCAGCAGCTATGGCGCGGAGCAGTTCTTC

v_call: TRBV7-6
d_call: NA
clone_size: NA
j_call: TRBJ2-3
cdr3_length: 13
cdr3_aa: CASSAQVADTQYF
cdr3_nt: TGTGCCAGCAGCGCCCAGGTGGCAGATACGCAGTATTTT

v_call: TRBV28
d_call: NA
clone_size: few
j_call: TRBJ1-1
cdr3_length: 15
cdr3_aa: CASSLRGGANTEAFF
cdr3_nt: TGTGCCAGCAGTTTACGTGGAGGAGCGAACACTGAAGCTTTCTTT

v_call: TRBV7-2
d_call: TRBD1
clone_size: few
j_call: TRBJ1-4
cdr3_length: 15
cdr3_aa: CASSYRTGLNEKLFF
cdr3_nt: TGTGCCAGCAGCTATCGGACAGGCCTGAATGAAAAACTGTTTTTT

v_call: TRBV6-6
d_call: NA
clone_size: few
j_call: TRBJ1-3
cdr3_length: 13
cdr3_aa: CASNPTGGNTIYF
cdr3_nt: TGTGCCAGCAACCCGACAGGCGGAAACACCATATATTTT

v_call: TRBV6-5
d_call: TRBD1
clone_size: NA
j_call: TRBJ1-2
cdr3_length: 14
cdr3_aa: CASSRDRGMGGYTF
cdr3_nt: TGTGCCAGCAGCCGGGACAGGGGTATGGGTGGCTACACCTTC

v_call: TRBV7-2
d_call: NA
clone_size: many
j_call: TRBJ2-6
cdr3_length: 15
cdr3_aa: CASSLAGSGANVLTF
cdr3_nt: TGTGCCAGCAGCTTAGCCGGCTCTGGGGCCAACGTCCTGACTTTC

v_call: TRBV4-2
d_call: NA
clone_size: many
j_call: TRBJ2-2
cdr3_length: 15
cdr3_aa: CASSQDYVFDGELFF
cdr3_nt: TGTGCCAGCAGCCAAGATTATGTTTTCGACGGGGAGCTGTTTTTT

v_call: TRBV5-1
d_call: NA
clone_size: once
j_call: TRBJ1-2
cdr3_length: 15
cdr3_aa: CASSPLEQGLRGYTF
cdr3_nt: TGCGCCAGCAGCCCTCTCGAACAGGGTCTCCGGGGCTACACCTTC

v_call: TRBV15
d_call: NA
clone_size: NA
j_call: TRBJ2-3
cdr3_length: 14
cdr3_aa: CATSRRRGADTQYF
cdr3_nt: TGTGCCACCAGCAGGCGCAGGGGTGCAGATACGCAGTATTTT

v_call: TRBV5-5
d_call: NA
clone_size: NA
j_call: TRBJ1-5
cdr3_length: 15
cdr3_aa: CASSPNTGGRGPQHF
cdr3_nt: TGTGCCAGCAGCCCAAACACAGGAGGGAGGGGGCCCCAGCATTTT

v_call: TRBV20-1
d_call: NA
clone_size: NA
j_call: TRBJ2-3
cdr3_length: 16
cdr3_aa: CSAGGDTHFSTDTQYF
cdr3_nt: TGCAGTGCTGGGGGGGACACCCACTTTAGCACAGATACGCAGTATTTT

v_call: TRBV19
d_call: NA
clone_size: NA
j_call: TRBJ2-2
cdr3_length: 10
cdr3_aa: CASIGGELFF
cdr3_nt: TGTGCCAGTATTGGCGGGGAGCTGTTTTTT

v_call: TRBV7-9
d_call: NA
clone_size: NA
j_call: TRBJ2-1
cdr3_length: 13
cdr3_aa: CASISLNYNEQFF
cdr3_nt: TGTGCCAGCATCTCCCTTAACTACAATGAGCAGTTCTTC

v_call: TRBV12-3/TRBV12-4
d_call: TRBD1
clone_size: NA
j_call: TRBJ1-1
cdr3_length: 14
cdr3_aa: CASSRDRGLTEAFF
cdr3_nt: TGTGCCAGCAGCAGAGACAGGGGGCTGACTGAAGCTTTCTTT

v_call: TRBV14
d_call: NA
clone_size: many
j_call: TRBJ1-6
cdr3_length: 14
cdr3_aa: CASSQGREYSPLHF
cdr3_nt: TGTGCCAGCAGCCAAGGAAGGGAGTACTCACCCCTCCACTTT

v_call: TRBV6-6
d_call: NA
clone_size: few
j_call: TRBJ1-1
cdr3_length: 14
cdr3_aa: CASTLRRGREDAFF
cdr3_nt: TGTGCCAGCACTTTACGTAGGGGACGCGAGGATGCTTTCTTT

v_call: TRBV3-1
d_call: NA
clone_size: many
j_call: TRBJ2-5
cdr3_length: 13
cdr3_aa: CASSQEGFGTQYF
cdr3_nt: TGTGCCAGCAGCCAAGAGGGGTTTGGGACCCAGTACTTC

v_call: TRBV5-1
d_call: TRBD1
clone_size: many
j_call: TRBJ2-3
cdr3_length: 15
cdr3_aa: CASTKTGDDVDTQYF
cdr3_nt: TGCGCCAGCACCAAGACAGGGGATGACGTAGATACGCAGTATTTT

v_call: TRBV10-3
d_call: NA
clone_size: NA
j_call: TRBJ1-5
cdr3_length: 12
cdr3_aa: CAIGTYNQPQHF
cdr3_nt: TGTGCCATCGGGACATACAATCAGCCCCAGCATTTT

v_call: TRBV4-1
d_call: TRBD1
clone_size: few
j_call: TRBJ2-3
cdr3_length: 15
cdr3_aa: CASSLPGQQPDTQYF
cdr3_nt: TGCGCCAGCAGCCTCCCGGGACAGCAACCTGATACGCAGTATTTT

v_call: TRBV9
d_call: NA
clone_size: few
j_call: TRBJ2-3
cdr3_length: 16
cdr3_aa: CASSGSREMDTDTQYF
cdr3_nt: TGTGCCAGCAGTGGGTCTAGGGAAATGGACACAGATACGCAGTATTTT

v_call: TRBV20-1
d_call: NA
clone_size: few
j_call: TRBJ1-6
cdr3_length: 12
cdr3_aa: CSVREGGSPLHF
cdr3_nt: TGCAGTGTTCGGGAAGGGGGTTCACCCCTCCACTTT

v_call: TRBV20-1
d_call: NA
clone_size: few
j_call: TRBJ1-1
cdr3_length: 16
cdr3_aa: CSARVPGLLLNTEAFF
cdr3_nt: TGCAGTGCTAGAGTTCCAGGACTCCTTTTGAACACTGAAGCTTTCTTT

v_call: TRBV6-5
d_call: TRBD1
clone_size: few
j_call: TRBJ2-7
cdr3_length: 13
cdr3_aa: CASSLQGAGEQYF
cdr3_nt: TGTGCCAGCAGTCTACAGGGGGCCGGCGAGCAGTACTTC

v_call: TRBV10-3
d_call: TRBD1
clone_size: NA
j_call: TRBJ2-7
cdr3_length: 14
cdr3_aa: CAISERDSRYEQYF
cdr3_nt: TGTGCCATCAGTGAGAGGGACAGCCGCTACGAGCAGTACTTC

v_call: TRBV6-5
d_call: NA
clone_size: few
j_call: TRBJ2-1
cdr3_length: 16
cdr3_aa: CASSYSTQGSDNEQFF
cdr3_nt: TGTGCCAGCAGTTACTCGACCCAGGGGTCGGACAATGAGCAGTTCTTC

v_call: TRBV6-5
d_call: NA
clone_size: NA
j_call: TRBJ1-1
cdr3_length: 21
cdr3_aa: CASSYSHLRRGLSILNTEAFF
cdr3_nt: TGTGCCAGCAGTTATTCCCATCTCCGTCGGGGCCTTTCGATCTTAAACACTGAAGCTTTCTTT

v_call: TRBV7-2
d_call: NA
clone_size: many
j_call: TRBJ2-3
cdr3_length: 17
cdr3_aa: CASSLEDAAVFTDTQYF
cdr3_nt: TGTGCCAGCAGCTTAGAAGACGCCGCGGTTTTCACAGATACGCAGTATTTT

v_call: TRBV12-3/TRBV12-4
d_call: NA
clone_size: NA
j_call: TRBJ2-3
cdr3_length: 18
cdr3_aa: CASSPETLLAFGADTQYF
cdr3_nt: TGTGCCAGCAGTCCCGAAACGTTACTAGCTTTTGGGGCAGATACGCAGTATTTT

v_call: TRBV7-2
d_call: NA
clone_size: NA
j_call: TRBJ2-2
cdr3_length: 14
cdr3_aa: CASSRLQGTGELFF
cdr3_nt: TGTGCCAGCAGCAGACTCCAGGGGACCGGGGAGCTGTTTTTT

v_call: TRBV7-9
d_call: TRBD1
clone_size: few
j_call: TRBJ2-5
cdr3_length: 15
cdr3_aa: CASSRQGWGQETQYF
cdr3_nt: TGTGCCAGCAGTCGACAGGGTTGGGGCCAAGAGACCCAGTACTTC

v_call: TRBV20-1
d_call: TRBD1
clone_size: NA
j_call: TRBJ1-1
cdr3_length: 14
cdr3_aa: CSARKGAGGTEAFF
cdr3_nt: TGCAGTGCTAGGAAGGGGGCGGGGGGCACTGAAGCTTTCTTT

v_call: TRBV10-3
d_call: TRBD1
clone_size: NA
j_call: TRBJ1-4
cdr3_length: 14
cdr3_aa: CAISMGGGDEKLFF
cdr3_nt: TGTGCCATCAGCATGGGAGGGGGCGATGAAAAACTGTTTTTT

v_call: TRBV20-1
d_call: NA
clone_size: NA
j_call: TRBJ2-5
cdr3_length: 17
cdr3_aa: CSAREPINRLDQETQYF
cdr3_nt: TGCAGTGCTAGAGAACCAATAAATAGACTAGACCAAGAGACCCAGTACTTC

v_call: TRBV3-1
d_call: NA
clone_size: few
j_call: TRBJ1-1
cdr3_length: 13
cdr3_aa: CASSPTTGPEAFF
cdr3_nt: TGTGCCAGCAGCCCAACTACCGGCCCTGAAGCTTTCTTT

v_call: TRBV3-1
d_call: NA
clone_size: NA
j_call: TRBJ1-2
cdr3_length: 16
cdr3_aa: CASSSGTSFSIYGYTF
cdr3_nt: TGTGCCAGCTCCTCCGGGACATCCTTTTCTATCTATGGCTACACCTTC

v_call: TRBV18
d_call: TRBD1
clone_size: NA
j_call: TRBJ2-1
cdr3_length: 18
cdr3_aa: CASSPRHSGTVLYNEQFF
cdr3_nt: TGTGCCAGCTCACCAAGGCACTCCGGGACAGTTTTGTACAATGAGCAGTTCTTC

v_call: TRBV12-3/TRBV12-4
d_call: TRBD1
clone_size: many
j_call: TRBJ1-3
cdr3_length: 14
cdr3_aa: CASSLTGASNTIYF
cdr3_nt: TGTGCCAGCAGCCTGACAGGGGCAAGTAACACCATATATTTT

v_call: TRBV5-1
d_call: NA
clone_size: few
j_call: TRBJ1-1
cdr3_length: 12
cdr3_aa: CASSARETEAFF
cdr3_nt: TGCGCCAGCAGCGCCCGCGAGACTGAAGCTTTCTTT

v_call: TRBV29-1
d_call: NA
clone_size: NA
j_call: TRBJ1-1
cdr3_length: 15
cdr3_aa: CSVEAVQGLNTEAFF
cdr3_nt: TGCAGCGTTGAAGCCGTCCAGGGTTTAAACACTGAAGCTTTCTTT

v_call: TRBV7-2
d_call: NA
clone_size: NA
j_call: TRBJ2-2
cdr3_length: 14
cdr3_aa: CASSSTWDYGELFF
cdr3_nt: TGTGCCAGCAGTTCTACCTGGGATTACGGGGAGCTGTTTTTT

v_call: TRBV24-1
d_call: NA
clone_size: NA
j_call: TRBJ2-1
cdr3_length: 15
cdr3_aa: CATSDAAGGDNEQFF
cdr3_nt: TGTGCCACCAGTGACGCGGCAGGAGGGGACAATGAGCAGTTCTTC

v_call: TRBV7-2
d_call: NA
clone_size: few
j_call: TRBJ1-4
cdr3_length: 15
cdr3_aa: CASSGYPLTGEKLFF
cdr3_nt: TGTGCCAGCAGTGGATACCCACTGACTGGGGAAAAACTGTTTTTT